This passage covers 5 T cell receptor beta chains from one sample sequenced in a study of healthy donors' naive CD4 and CD8 T cells. A linear amplification protocol produced the TCR libraries from roughly 0.5 ug of total RNA. In TCRdb, the reads were re-called with MiXCR into one record per CDR3 protein. The sample lists 150,000 to 200,000 distinct CDR3 sequences; over 60% were seen once. The sequenced material came from naive CD4+ and CD8+ T cells sorted from blood, pooled from several donors. The receptor set was obtained from a pool of human donors in good health; the sample pools cells from several healthy donors.

This clonotype was counted only a few times. This chain connects TRBV29-1 to TRBJ2-2; the D gene is possibly TRBD2 (6 bases). CDR1 SQVTM and CDR2 ANQGSEA come from the germline V gene. The CDR3 loop spans 14 amino acids. Trimming cost V 4 bases and J 1 base, with 10 bases left between them. The CDR3 coding sequence is TGCAGCGTTGCGGCTAGCGTGAACACCGGGGAGCTGTTTTTT. Protein sequence: CSVAASVNTGELFF.

J is TRBJ2-5 and V is TRBV29-1, with 11 bases matching TRBD2. The CDR3 runs to 14 residues. V lost 7 bases and J lost 5; bases outside the gene matches: 9. CDR1 is SQVTM, CDR2 ANQGSEA, per germline. The CDR3 coding sequence is TGCAGCGGTGTTAGCGGGAGGGCCTATGAGACCCAGTACTTC. It translates to CSGVSGRAYETQYF.

The gene calls are TRBV6-6 and TRBJ2-7; D uncertain. Germline-derived CDR1 and CDR2 are MNHNY and SVGAGI (reference sequence). Trimming took 6 bases from V and 0 from J, leaving 12 bases between them. The CDR3 is 14 residues long. The CDR3 loop is CASRAMDSSYEQYF. The CDR3 DNA sequence: TGTGCCAGCAGAGCCATGGATAGCTCCTACGAGCAGTACTTC.

The chain carries TRBV29-1 and TRBJ2-1; 7 bases are a match to TRBD2. V lost 4 bases to trimming and J lost 8 bases; unmatched junction nucleotides: 11. Germline V gene lookup returns CDR1 SQVTM and CDR2 ANQGSEA. The CDR3 consists of 14 residues. The CDR3 DNA follows: TGCAGCGTTGCTCACCTAGCGGCCGGCGATGAGCAGTTCTTC. Translated, it gives CSVAHLAAGDEQFF.

The sample holds one count of this clonotype. The chain has TRBV6-6 and TRBJ1-1, with a possible D match to TRBD1 (5 bases). Germline V gives CDR1 MNHNY, CDR2 SVGAGI (reference sequence). V was trimmed by 4 bases and J by 1 base, leaving 13 bases between them. The CDR3 runs 15 residues. CDR3 in amino acids: CASSSRTPPNTEAFF. The CDR3 region has the DNA TGTGCCAGCAGTTCACGGACACCCCCGAACACTGAAGCTTTCTTT.